The sequence of this T cell receptor beta chain was determined in a study of immune cell composition in non-small cell lung cancer. Here immunoSEQ multiplex PCR was the method, and the copy in TCRdb shows in-frame clones only, minus some. The sample consists of 2,000 to 2,500 clones, about four fifths of them appearing once. Notes on this clone: Its cognate antigen is unknown.

CDR3 length: 15 residues. Germline-derived CDR1 and CDR2 are SGHAT and FQNNGV. Trimming took off 4 bases at V and 1 base at J, with 13 bases between the two ends. Study results and limitations: Tumour-associated clones >0.5% occurred in approximately 34% of adenocarcinomas, approximately 79% of squamous.

The receptor comes from a human donor with non-small cell lung cancer. The specimen was lung tumor tissue. The chain combines TRBV11-2 with TRBJ2-5; tentatively, D is TRBD1 (6 bases). The CDR3 reads CASSWKQGLQETQYF. CDR3 coding DNA: TGTGCCAGCAGCTGGAAACAGGGCCTCCAAGAGACCCAGTACTTC.